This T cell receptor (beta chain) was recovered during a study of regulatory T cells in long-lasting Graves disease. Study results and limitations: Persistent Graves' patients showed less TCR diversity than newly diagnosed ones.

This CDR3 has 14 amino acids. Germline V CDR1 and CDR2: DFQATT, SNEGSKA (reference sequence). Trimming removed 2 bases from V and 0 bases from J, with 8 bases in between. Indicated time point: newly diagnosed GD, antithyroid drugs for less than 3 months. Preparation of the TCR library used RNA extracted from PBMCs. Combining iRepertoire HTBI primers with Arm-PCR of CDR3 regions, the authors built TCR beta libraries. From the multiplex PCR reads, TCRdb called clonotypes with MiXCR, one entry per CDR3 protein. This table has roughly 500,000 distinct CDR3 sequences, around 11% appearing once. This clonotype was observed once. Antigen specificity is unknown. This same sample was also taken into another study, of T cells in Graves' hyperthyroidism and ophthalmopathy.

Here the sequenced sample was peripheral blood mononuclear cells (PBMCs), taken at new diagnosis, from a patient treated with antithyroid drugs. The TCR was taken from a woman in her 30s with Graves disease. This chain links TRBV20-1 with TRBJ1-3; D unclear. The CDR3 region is CSARMSPSGNTIYF. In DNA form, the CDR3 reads TGCAGTGCTAGAATGAGTCCCTCTGGAAACACCATATATTTT.